This T cell receptor beta chain was sequenced for a study of human T cells and chemical hapten exposure. Study summary: Scalp application of diphenylcyclopropenone was performed weekly in patients across the entire approximately 25-week study.

The library tagged individual cDNA molecules with unique molecular identifiers. TCRdb re-derived calls from the reads in MiXCR, one entry per CDR3 protein. This sample has about 2,100 distinct CDR3 sequences; around 59% occur once, and the top ten carry around 9.8%. The sample's treatment: therapeutic diphenylcyclopropenone sensitization with weekly scalp DPC. Drawing of blood took place ahead of applying each patch test. Between the trimmed V and J ends, which lost 4 bases and 0 bases, there was a span of 14 bases. Per the germline V gene, CDR1 is SGHRS and CDR2 is YFSETQ. This CDR3 is built from 15 residues. For this clonotype: Its cognate antigen is unknown.

Study-wide points: Positively correlated with patch test score were the counts of PT1 expanded TCRs. Significantly more large CDR3 similarity clusters arose among expanded TCRs than among controls.

The sample consisted of whole blood, taken before DPC sensitization or 2, 6, or about 24 weeks after (not recorded which). This TCR came from an adult with alopecia areata. Some clones in this sample may be carry-over from other donors' samples. This table probably holds off-target reads from a library built for another chain. The J gene is TRBJ2-7, the V gene TRBV5-1, with D perhaps TRBD1 (5 bases). CDR3 in DNA: TGCGCCAGCAGCACAGACAGATCCAACTCCTACGAGCAGTACTTC. It is translated as CASSTDRSNSYEQYF.